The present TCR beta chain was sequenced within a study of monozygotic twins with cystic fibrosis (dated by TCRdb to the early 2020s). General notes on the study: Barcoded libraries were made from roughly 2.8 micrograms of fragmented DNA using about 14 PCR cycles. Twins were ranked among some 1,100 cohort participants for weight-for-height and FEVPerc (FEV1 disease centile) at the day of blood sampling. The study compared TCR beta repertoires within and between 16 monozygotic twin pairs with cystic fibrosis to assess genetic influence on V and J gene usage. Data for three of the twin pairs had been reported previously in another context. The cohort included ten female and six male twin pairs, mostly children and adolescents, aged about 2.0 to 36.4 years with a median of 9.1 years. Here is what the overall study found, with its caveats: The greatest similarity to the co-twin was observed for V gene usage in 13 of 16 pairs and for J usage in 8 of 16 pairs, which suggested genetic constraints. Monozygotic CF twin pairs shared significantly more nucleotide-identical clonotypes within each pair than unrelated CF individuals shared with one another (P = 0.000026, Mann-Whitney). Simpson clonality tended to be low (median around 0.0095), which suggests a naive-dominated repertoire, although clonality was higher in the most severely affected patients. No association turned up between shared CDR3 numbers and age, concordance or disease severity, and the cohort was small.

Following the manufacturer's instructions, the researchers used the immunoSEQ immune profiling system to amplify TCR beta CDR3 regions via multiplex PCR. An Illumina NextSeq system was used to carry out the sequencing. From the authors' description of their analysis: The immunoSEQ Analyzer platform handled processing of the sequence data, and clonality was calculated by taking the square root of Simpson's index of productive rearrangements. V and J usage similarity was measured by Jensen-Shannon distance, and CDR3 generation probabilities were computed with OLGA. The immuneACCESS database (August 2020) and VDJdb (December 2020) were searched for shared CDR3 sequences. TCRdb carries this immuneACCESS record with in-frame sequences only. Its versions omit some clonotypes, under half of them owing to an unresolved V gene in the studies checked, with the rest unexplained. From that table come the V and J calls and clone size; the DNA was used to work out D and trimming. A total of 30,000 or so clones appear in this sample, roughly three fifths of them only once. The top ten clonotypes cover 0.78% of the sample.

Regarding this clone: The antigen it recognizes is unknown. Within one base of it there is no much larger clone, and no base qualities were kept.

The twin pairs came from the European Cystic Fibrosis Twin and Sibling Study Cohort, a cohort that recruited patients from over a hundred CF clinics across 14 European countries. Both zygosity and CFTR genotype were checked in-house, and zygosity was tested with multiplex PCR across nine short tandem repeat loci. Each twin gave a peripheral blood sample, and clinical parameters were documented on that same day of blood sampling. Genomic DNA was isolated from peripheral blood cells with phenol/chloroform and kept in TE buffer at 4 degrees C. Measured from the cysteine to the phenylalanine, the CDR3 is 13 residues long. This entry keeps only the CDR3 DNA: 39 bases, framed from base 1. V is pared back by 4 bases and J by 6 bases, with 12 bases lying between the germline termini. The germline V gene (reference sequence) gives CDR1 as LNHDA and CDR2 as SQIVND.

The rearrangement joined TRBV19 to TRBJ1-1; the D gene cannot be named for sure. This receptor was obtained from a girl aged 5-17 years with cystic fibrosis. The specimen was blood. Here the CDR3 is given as CASSRPSIPEAFF. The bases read TGTGCCAGTAGTAGACCTTCAATACCTGAAGCTTTCTTT.